This record covers a single TCR beta chain. Its antigen is as yet unknown. V lost 4 bases and J lost 15; bases outside the gene matches: 9. Germline-derived CDR1 and CDR2 are LNHDA and SQIVND (reference sequence). The CDR3 loop spans 12 amino acids. The sample belongs to a study of cytomegalovirus exposure and HLA in healthy donors. Study-wide points: CMV serostatus stood as the only immune exposure information on hand.

PCR involved 60 Vbeta and 13 Jbeta primers. The assay was immunoSEQ multiplex PCR, and TCRdb's table has in-frame clones only and misses some. The sample gives fewer than 200,000 clones, around 68% of which show up once; less than 3% is in the top ten. Specimen: PBMCs. This chain links TRBV19 with TRBJ2-1, with 7 bases lining up with TRBD1. The receptor was isolated from a woman in her forties in good health and CMV-seropositive. DNA of the CDR3: TGTGCCAGTAGTACACAGGGGCAGGGCAGGTTCTTC. This translates into CASSTQGQGRFF.